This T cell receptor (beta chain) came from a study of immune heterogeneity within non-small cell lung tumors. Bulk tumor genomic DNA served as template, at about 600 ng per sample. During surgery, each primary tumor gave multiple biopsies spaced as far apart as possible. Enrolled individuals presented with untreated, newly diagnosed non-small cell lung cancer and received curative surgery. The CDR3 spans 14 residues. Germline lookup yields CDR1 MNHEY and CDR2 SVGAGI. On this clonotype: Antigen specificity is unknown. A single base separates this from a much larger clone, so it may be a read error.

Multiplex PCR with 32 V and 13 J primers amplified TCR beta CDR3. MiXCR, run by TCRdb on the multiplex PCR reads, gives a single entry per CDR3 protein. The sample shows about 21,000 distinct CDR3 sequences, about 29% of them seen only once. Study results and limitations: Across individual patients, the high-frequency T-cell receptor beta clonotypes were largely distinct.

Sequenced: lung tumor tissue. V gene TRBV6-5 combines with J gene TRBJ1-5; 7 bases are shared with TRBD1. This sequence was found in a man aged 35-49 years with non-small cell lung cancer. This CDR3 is CASIYTGGNQPQHF. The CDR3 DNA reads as TGTGCCAGCATTTACACAGGGGGCAATCAGCCCCAGCATTTT.